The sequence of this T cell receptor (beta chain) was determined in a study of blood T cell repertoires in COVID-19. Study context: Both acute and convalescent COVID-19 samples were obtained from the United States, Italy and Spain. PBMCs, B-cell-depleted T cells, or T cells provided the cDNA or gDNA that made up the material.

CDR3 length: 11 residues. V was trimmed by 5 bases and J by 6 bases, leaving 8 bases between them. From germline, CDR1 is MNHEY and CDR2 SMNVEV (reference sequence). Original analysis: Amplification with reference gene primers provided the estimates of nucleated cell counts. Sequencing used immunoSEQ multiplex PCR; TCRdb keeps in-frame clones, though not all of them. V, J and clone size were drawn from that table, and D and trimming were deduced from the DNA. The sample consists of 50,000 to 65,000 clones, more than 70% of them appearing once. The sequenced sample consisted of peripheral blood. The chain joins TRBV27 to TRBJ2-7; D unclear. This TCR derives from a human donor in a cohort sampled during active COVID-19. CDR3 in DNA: TGTGCCAGCAGTCTCTCCGGCGAGCAGTACTTC. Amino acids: CASSLSGEQYF.